This T cell receptor beta chain appears in the sequencing data of a study of blood T cell repertoires in COVID-19. Overall study: T cells, B-cell-depleted T cells, or PBMCs supplied cDNA or gDNA.

The J segment lost 8 bases and the V segment lost 4 bases, leaving 13 bases of the junction unmatched. The CDR3 runs 16 residues. Germline V lookup: CDR1 SGHNT, CDR2 YYREEE (reference sequence). In the original processing: The assay estimated nucleated cells by amplifying reference gene primers. TCRdb's table, derived via immunoSEQ multiplex PCR, lists solely in-frame clones and lacks some. The D gene and trimming were derived from the DNA, and the V and J assignments and clone size from that table. The table records approximately 67,000 clones, 82% of them present only once. Sequencing was carried out using peripheral blood. This TCR was sampled from a man aged 60 to 75 with acute or convalescent COVID-19. V usage is TRBV5-4 and J usage is TRBJ2-1, with TRBD1 matching over 9 bases. CDR3 DNA sequence: TGTGCCAGCAGCCGAGGCCCGGGACAGGGAGTGGATGAGCAGTTCTTC. Its translation: CASSRGPGQGVDEQFF.